This T cell receptor (beta chain) is drawn from a study of T cells in Graves' hyperthyroidism and ophthalmopathy (dated by TCRdb to between 2018 and 2020). In the study overall: Peripheral blood samples were taken at the time of initial diagnosis, prior to any treatment. To identify TCR V-J signatures that set the groups apart, the researchers used a discovery cohort of approximately 98 patients, made up of some 41 with Graves' ophthalmopathy and some 56 with stable Graves' hyperthyroidism. An independent validation cohort of around 19 hyperthyroidism patients and 17 patients who later progressed to ophthalmopathy tested prospective prediction of ophthalmopathy. The approximately 100 discovery patients were divided at random into training and test sets in a 7:3 ratio. The study also compared thyroid tissue and blood T-cell repertoires from more than five Graves' hyperthyroidism patients. After blood sampling, hyperthyroidism patients were treated with methimazole at a starting dose of 30 mg daily, and ophthalmopathy patients were treated with high-dose intravenous methylprednisolone. According to the paper, TCR Vbeta CDR3 sequencing was carried out on approximately 140 peripheral blood samples, which came from fewer than 50 ophthalmopathy, 75 or so hyperthyroidism and some 17 progressor patients.

Amplification of TCR beta CDR3 regions was carried out from RNA transcripts. For the first round of RT-PCR on the TCR CDR3, the HTBI primer set was used together with the Qiagen OneStep RT-PCR kit. Libraries were constructed in a second round of multiplex PCR, after which size selection and purification were carried out. Libraries were sequenced paired-end with 100 bp reads on an Illumina HiSeq2000. The paper's processing steps were these. SOAPnuke was used to process the raw data, with reads discarded if the reads contained adapters or uncalled bases, had a mean Phred below 15, or lacked an exact constant-primer or identifier match. High-quality paired reads were merged using COPE v1.2.5, and each unique nucleotide sequence was defined as a clonotype. MiTCR v1.1 was used to align the clonotypes against IMGT TRBV, TRBD and TRBJ reference segments. Only V-J combinations with frequency above 0.0001, covering about 99% of repertoires, were analysed. A TCS score was defined as the ratio between F50 (clonal expansion) and ExV (chaos), using BLOSUM62-based TCRdist between CDR3 peptides within each V-J. Welch's t-statistics and random forest reduced 514 V-J features to 13, which were used in a naive Bayes classifier (R e1071). The public reads were quality trimmed at Q25 with fastp and then assembled into clones with MiXCR by TCRdb, keeping productive beta chains. Under each unique CDR3 protein, matching rows form one entry showing the most common genes and DNA. The V and J calls, along with clone size, are taken from TCRdb and not from the paper's own processing. Across this sample there are 300,000 to 450,000 distinct CDR3 sequences, with approximately 12% seen only once. Around 21% of the sample belongs to the ten largest clones.

The CDR3 sequence holds 15 residues, the cysteine and phenylalanine included. Only CDR3 DNA remains: 45 bases, in frame from the first base. The trim is 5 bases for V and 5 bases for J, with a gap of 18 bases between the germline ends. Looking up the germline V gene yields CDR1 SGHNT and CDR2 YENEEA. Broader findings and caveats from the paper: No statistical method was used to set the sample size in advance, and investigators knew the group allocation. Most expanded thyroid clonotypes (frequency above 0.001) were also detected in blood, a finding suggesting that blood repertoires may reflect thyroid immune responses. A model built on a 13 V-J signature distinguished ophthalmopathy from stable hyperthyroidism, reaching roughly 88% sensitivity and 81.08% specificity in cross-validation and 80%/75% in testing. In validation, the model predicted progression to ophthalmopathy a median of about 5.9 months before onset, with 65% to 71% sensitivity and 72.22% specificity.

This clonotype was found a few times. No antigen is known for it. One base away there is no much larger clone; base qualities are not given. Hyperthyroidism patients were newly diagnosed, with disease duration under 2 months, and aged 18 to 65 years. Patients with uncontrolled infections, other autoimmune diseases, pregnancy or lactation were excluded. Diagnoses were based on clinical symptoms, serum thyroxine and TRAb, thyroid ultrasound and orbital computed tomography. Blood from progressor patients was collected at the time of first diagnosis with hyperthyroidism, before any ophthalmopathy symptoms had appeared. PBMCs were isolated from more than 8 ml of fresh peripheral blood by Ficoll-Paque density gradient centrifugation. Progressor patients were initially diagnosed with Graves' hyperthyroidism and developed ophthalmopathy during follow-up. Total RNA was extracted using Trizol reagent, and RNA quality was assessed on an Agilent 2100 Bioanalyzer.

Input material: blood. The TCR sequence derives from a young man with Graves' hyperthyroidism that later progressed to Graves' ophthalmopathy. This receptor chain uses TRBV11-3 and TRBJ2-5, with TRBD2 as a weak D call on 6 bases. CDR3 region: CASSQPGEGWETQYF. In nucleotides, the sequence is TGTGCCAGCAGCCAGCCGGGGGAAGGGTGGGAGACCCAGTACTTC.